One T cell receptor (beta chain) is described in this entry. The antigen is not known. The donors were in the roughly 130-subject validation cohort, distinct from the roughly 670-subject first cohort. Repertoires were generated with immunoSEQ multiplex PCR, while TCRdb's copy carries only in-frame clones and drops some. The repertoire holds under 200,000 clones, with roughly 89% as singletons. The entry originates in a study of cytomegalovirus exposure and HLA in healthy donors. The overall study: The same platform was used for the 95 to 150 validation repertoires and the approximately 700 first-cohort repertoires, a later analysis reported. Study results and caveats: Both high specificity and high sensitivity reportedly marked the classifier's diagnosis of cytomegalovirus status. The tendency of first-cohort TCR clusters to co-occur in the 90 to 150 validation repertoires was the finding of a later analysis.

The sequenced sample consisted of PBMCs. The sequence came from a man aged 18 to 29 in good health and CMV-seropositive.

The DNA for the CDR3 is TGTGCCACCAATATGCGGGCGGGAGTGAGAGAGACCCAGTACTTC. It specifies CATNMRAGVRETQYF. V and J are TRBV27 and TRBJ2-5, with 7 bases aligning to TRBD2. J was trimmed by 4 bases and V by 10 bases; bases with no gene match: 15. Germline V gene lookup returns CDR1 MNHEY and CDR2 SMNVEV (reference sequence). The CDR3 runs 15 residues.